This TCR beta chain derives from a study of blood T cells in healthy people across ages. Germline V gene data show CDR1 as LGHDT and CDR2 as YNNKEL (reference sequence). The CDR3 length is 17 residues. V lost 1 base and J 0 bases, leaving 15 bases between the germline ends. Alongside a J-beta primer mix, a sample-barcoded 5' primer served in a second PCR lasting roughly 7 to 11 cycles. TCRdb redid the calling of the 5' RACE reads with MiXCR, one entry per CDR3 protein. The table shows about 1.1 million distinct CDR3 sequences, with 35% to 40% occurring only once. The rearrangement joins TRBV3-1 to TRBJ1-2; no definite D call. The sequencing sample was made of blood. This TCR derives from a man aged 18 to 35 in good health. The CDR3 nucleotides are TGTGCCAGCAGCCAAGGTTTAAACACCCGTCCTAACTATGGCTACACCTTC. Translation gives CASSQGLNTRPNYGYTF.